This T cell receptor beta chain came from a study of blood T cells in healthy people across ages. Notes on the study in general: A conclusive naive versus antigen-experienced comparison was prevented by the unsorted PBMCs.

A second PCR of 7 to 11 cycles used a sample-barcoded 5' primer and a J-beta primer mix. The template-switch adaptor was a 5' adaptor with 12 random nucleotides. It tagged each cDNA molecule. TCRdb ran MiXCR on the 5' RACE reads and lists one entry per CDR3 protein. This table holds approximately 2,000,000 distinct CDR3 sequences, about two fifths found once. This clonotype has only a few counts. The target antigen is unknown. V dropped 6 bases and J dropped 8 bases, with 17 bases sitting between them. The CDR3 consists of 13 residues. CDR1 and CDR2 from the germline V gene are DFQATT and SNEGSKA (reference sequence).

The sample taken for sequencing was blood. The chain links TRBV20-1 to TRBJ2-1; no clear D. The TCR originated in a human donor in good health. This chain's CDR3 is CSAFTGENYEQFF. The CDR3 DNA is TGCAGTGCCTTCACCGGTGAAAACTATGAGCAGTTCTTC.